The 25 T cell receptor beta chains in this list originate from one sample, sequenced in a study of chemoradiotherapy in HPV16-positive cancers. Clones were read by immunoSEQ multiplex PCR, and TCRdb kept only the in-frame ones, dropping some. The data contain about 19,000 clones, 84% of them singletons. The material sequenced was blood, taken from a patient who underwent chemoradiotherapy. The origin of the receptors is a human donor with HPV-associated anogenital cancer.

V and J are TRBV29-1 and TRBJ2-1; the match to TRBD2 covers 8 bases. The CDR3 consists of 14 residues. CDR1 and CDR2 (germline): SQVTM, ANQGSEA. With 6 bases clipped from V and 6 bases from J, the junction kept 10 bases outside the gene matches. This CDR3 reads CSVWGSSGVNEQFF. The CDR3 bases are TGCAGCGTGTGGGGGAGTAGCGGGGTCAATGAGCAGTTCTTC.

The chain combines TRBV5-1 with TRBJ1-2; 7 bases map to TRBD1. Germline loops: CDR1 SGHRS, CDR2 YFSETQ. V shed 4 bases and J 4 bases; nucleotides not matched to a gene: 7. This CDR3 contains 14 residues. The CDR3 region has the DNA TGCGCCAGCAGCGAAACCTCAGGGGGCTATGGCTACACCTTC. This sequence encodes CASSETSGGYGYTF. Supplemented by reference TRBV5-1 and TRBJ1-2, the full variable domain reads KAGVTQTPRYLIKTRGQQVTLSCSPISGHRSVSWYQQTPGQGLQFLFEYFSETQRNKGNFPGRFSGRQFSNSRSEMNVSTLELGDSALYLCASSETSGGYGYTFGSGTRLTVV.

This chain connects TRBV15 to TRBJ1-6; D possibly corresponds to TRBD1 (6 bases). V lost 0 bases, J lost 7 bases, and 10 bases lay in between. This CDR3 comprises 15 residues. Germline CDR1 LNHNV, CDR2 YYDKDF (reference sequence). The CDR3 region is CATSRDGQLNSPLHF. For the CDR3, the DNA is TGTGCCACCAGCAGAGATGGACAGCTCAATTCACCCCTCCACTTT.

The chain links TRBV7-2 to TRBJ2-5; maybe TRBD1 (5 bases). The J call may be mistaken, given a closer DNA end match to TRBJ2-7. The V gene's germline CDR1 is SGHTA and CDR2 FQGNSA. The CDR3 runs to 15 residues. CDR3 residues: CASSPRVLSSYEQYF. DNA for the CDR3: TGTGCCAGCAGCCCCAGGGTTTTGTCCTCCTACGAGCAGTACTTC.

CDR3 loop: CASSQPTGAPNSPLHF. In nucleotides, the CDR3 is TGTGCCAGCAGCCAGCCTACAGGGGCCCCAAATTCACCCCTCCACTTT. J is TRBJ1-6 and V is TRBV4-2; 7 nucleotides agree with TRBD1. The J segment lost 7 bases and the V segment lost 3 bases, leaving 9 bases of the junction unmatched. This CDR3 region has 16 residues. Looked up from germline, CDR1 is LGHNA and CDR2 is YNFKEQ.

V gene TRBV4-3 combines with J gene TRBJ2-3; 11 nucleotides align to TRBD2. Germline CDR1 is LGHNA and CDR2 is YSLEER. The CDR3 has 19 residues. V trimming: 0 bases; J trimming: 1 base; junction bases outside the gene matches: 9. The CDR3 spells CASSQEGSGGAVGTDTQYF. The CDR3 region has the DNA TGCGCCAGCAGCCAAGAAGGTAGCGGGGGGGCTGTGGGCACAGATACGCAGTATTTT.

Concerning this clone: This specimen includes other DNA sequences encoding the same CDR3. The chain uses TRBV9 and TRBJ1-2; D ambiguous. This CDR3 has 14 residues. Trimming removed 3 bases at V and 3 bases at J, with 12 bases between. Germline V gene sequence: CDR1 SGDLS, CDR2 YYNGEE. The CDR3 bases are TGTGCCAGCAGCGCCCCGGCGGAGGACTATGGCTACACCTTC. It encodes CASSAPAEDYGYTF. The full variable domain, rest sourced from reference TRBV9 and TRBJ1-2, is DSGVTQTPKHLITATGQRVTLRCSPRSGDLSVYWYQQSLDQGLQFLIQYYNGEERAKGNILERFSAQQFPDLHSELNLSSLELGDSALYFCASSAPAEDYGYTFGSGTRLTVV.

This clone was detected only a few times. The V call is TRBV7-8, the J call TRBJ1-1; D perhaps matches TRBD1 (6 bases). Germline V gene lookup returns CDR1 SGHVS and CDR2 FQNEAQ. The CDR3 loop spans 13 amino acids. Trimming stripped 5 bases from V and 3 bases from J, with 10 bases between. CDR3 residues: CASSPGEDTEAFF. CDR3 coding DNA: TGTGCCAGCAGCCCAGGGGAGGACACTGAAGCTTTCTTT.

This chain connects TRBV25-1 to TRBJ2-7; D is perhaps TRBD2 (6 bases). The CDR3 length is 14 residues. Trimming removed 10 bases at V and 5 bases at J, with 21 bases between. CDR1 is MGHDK and CDR2 is SYGVNS in the germline V gene. The CDR3 region has the DNA TGTGCCACCCGGGACGGGGACTTTCGTCACGAGCAGTACTTC. This encodes CATRDGDFRHEQYF.

This chain connects TRBV5-1 to TRBJ2-3; a possible D gene is TRBD1 (6 bases). In germline, CDR1 is SGHRS, CDR2 YFSETQ. V was cut by 4 bases and J by 4 bases, with 13 bases left in between. The CDR3 sequence is 14 residues long. CDR3 amino acids: CASSLDRGPDTQYF. The CDR3 bases are TGCGCCAGCAGCCTGGACAGAGGACCAGATACGCAGTATTTT.

The chain links TRBV7-3 to TRBJ2-3; 7 nucleotides align to TRBD2. The CDR3 sequence is 16 residues long. Germline V CDR1 and CDR2: SGHTA, FQGTGA. V gave up 1 base and J gave up 0 bases; unmatched junction bases: 4. The CDR3 coding sequence is TGTGCCAGCAGCTTAAGCTCAGCGGGGAGCACAGATACGCAGTATTTT. This gives the protein CASSLSSAGSTDTQYF.

The gene calls are TRBV7-9 and TRBJ1-5; 8 nucleotides align to TRBD1. The CDR3 extends over 15 amino acids. Germline V gene lookup returns CDR1 SEHNR and CDR2 FQNEAQ (reference sequence). After removal of 2 bases from V and 3 bases from J, the junction contained 3 bases not matched to a gene. The CDR3 is CASSLTTGDNQPQHF. The CDR3 DNA follows: TGTGCCAGCAGCTTAACGACAGGGGACAATCAGCCCCAGCATTTT.

The sample holds one count of this clone. This rearrangement joins TRBV5-1 to TRBJ2-7, with D maybe TRBD2 (6 bases). The germline V gene encodes CDR1 SGHRS and CDR2 YFSETQ. The CDR3 runs 15 residues. The germline V and J ends were trimmed by 3 bases and 0 bases, with 13 bases remaining between them. The CDR3 protein is CASSSGLASSYEQYF. As DNA, the CDR3 is TGCGCCAGCAGCTCGGGACTCGCGAGCTCCTACGAGCAGTACTTC.

This clone occurred a few times. V usage is TRBV6-6 and J usage is TRBJ1-2; D is perhaps TRBD1 (6 bases). CDR1 MNHNY and CDR2 SVGAGI come from the germline V gene (reference sequence). The CDR3 length is 12 residues. V shed 10 bases and J shed 3 bases, with 12 bases lying between them. The CDR3 region has the DNA TGTGCCATCGGTGGACAGCACTATGGCTACACCTTC. This sequence encodes CAIGGQHYGYTF.

J is TRBJ2-7 and V is TRBV7-2, with D uncertain. Trimming shortened V by 1 base and J by 5 bases, and 3 bases separated the two germline ends. Germline-derived CDR1 and CDR2 are SGHTA and FQGNSA. This CDR3 spans 11 amino acids. CDR3 DNA: TGTGCCAGCAGCTTAGTCCACGAGCAGTACTTC. This encodes CASSLVHEQYF.

V is TRBV9 and J is TRBJ2-1; a weak D match, TRBD1 (6 bases). Trimming took 0 bases from V and 2 from J, leaving 15 bases between them. The CDR3 has 17 residues. Germline CDR1 reads SGDLS; CDR2 reads YYNGEE. The CDR3 DNA reads TGTGCCAGCAGCGTAGCTTGGACAGTGGCAACCTACAATGAGCAGTTCTTC. Amino acids: CASSVAWTVATYNEQFF. The variable domain in full, with the rest retrieved from reference TRBV9 and TRBJ2-1, is DSGVTQTPKHLITATGQRVTLRCSPRSGDLSVYWYQQSLDQGLQFLIQYYNGEERAKGNILERFSAQQFPDLHSELNLSSLELGDSALYFCASSVAWTVATYNEQFFGPGTRLTVL.

In this sample, this clone turned up a few times. This chain uses TRBV28 with TRBJ1-6; 9 bases match TRBD1. Germline-derived CDR1 and CDR2 are MDHEN and SYDVKM. This CDR3 is 14 amino acids long. Trimming cost V 3 bases and J 10 bases; bases outside gene matches: 4. The CDR3 sequence is CASSLGQGRSPLHF. The CDR3 DNA reads TGTGCCAGCAGTTTGGGACAGGGCCGATCACCCCTCCACTTT.

The V gene is TRBV19, the J gene TRBJ2-1; D is perhaps TRBD1 (6 bases). CDR3 length equals 13 residues. Germline loops: CDR1 LNHDA, CDR2 SQIVND (reference sequence). V was cut by 5 bases and J by 3 bases, with 8 bases left in between. The DNA for the CDR3 is TGTGCCAGTAGTCCGGACAGCTACAATGAGCAGTTCTTC. Translating gives CASSPDSYNEQFF.

The chain couples TRBV7-9 to TRBJ1-5, with D possibly matching TRBD1 (5 bases). The V and J ends lost 3 bases and 4 bases respectively, with 10 bases between them. The CDR3 is made up of 14 amino acids. CDR1 is SEHNR, CDR2 FQNEAQ, per germline (reference sequence). The CDR3 protein is CASSFTGGNQPQHF. The CDR3 DNA is TGTGCCAGCAGCTTTACGGGGGGAAATCAGCCCCAGCATTTT.

The V call is TRBV7-6, the J call TRBJ1-6; D is undetermined. The germline V gene has CDR1 SGHVS and CDR2 FNYEAQ. Trimming removed 2 bases at V and 5 bases at J, with 4 bases between. This CDR3 region has 13 residues. CDR3 in amino acids: CASSLLNNSPLHF. Written as DNA, the CDR3 is TGTGCCAGCAGCTTACTGAATAATTCACCCCTCCACTTT.

The V and J genes are TRBV10-2 and TRBJ2-2; no reliable D call. Between the trimmed V and J ends, which lost 6 bases and 2 bases, there was a span of 16 bases. The length of the CDR3 is 16 residues. Germline CDR1 reads WSHSY; CDR2 reads SAAADI. The CDR3 nucleotides read TGCGCCAGCAGCCCTAATAAAAACAGCAACACCGGGGAGCTGTTTTTT. This sequence encodes CASSPNKNSNTGELFF.

The J gene is TRBJ2-2, the V gene TRBV10-1; no definite D call. CDR1 and CDR2 from the germline V gene are WNHNN and SYGVQD (reference sequence). The CDR3 runs 16 residues. Trimming cost V 1 base and J 3 bases, with 12 bases left between them. The chain's CDR3 is CASSEWTGGYTGELFF. CDR3 DNA sequence: TGCGCCAGCAGTGAGTGGACCGGCGGATACACCGGGGAGCTGTTTTTT.

Regarding this clone: Sequence at one end of the junction differs from germline and may be a read error. The chain couples TRBV19 to TRBJ2-7; 11 positions agree with TRBD1. The length of the CDR3 is 16 residues. CDR1 is LNHDA, CDR2 SQIVND, per germline (reference sequence). The CDR3 protein is CASSMVRTGGSHEQYF. DNA of the CDR3: TGTGCCAGTAGTATGGTCAGGACAGGGGGCTCCCACGAGCAGTACTTC. Based on the CDR3 plus reference TRBV19 and TRBJ2-7, the full variable domain is DGGITQSPKYLFRKEGQNVTLSCEQNLNHDAMYWYRQDPGQGLRLIYYSQIVNDFQKGDIAEGYSVSREKKESFPLTVTSAQKNPTAFYLCASSMVRTGGSHEQYFGPGTRLTVT.

The genes are TRBV5-1 and TRBJ2-1, with 13 positions matching TRBD2. This CDR3 region has 16 residues. V was clipped by 7 bases and J by 2 bases; unmatched bases: 6. Germline V gene sequence: CDR1 SGHRS, CDR2 YFSETQ. CDR3 DNA: TGCGCCAGCGGACCCGGGACTAGCGGGGCCTACAATGAGCAGTTCTTC. Encoded protein: CASGPGTSGAYNEQFF.

V is TRBV2 and J is TRBJ1-4; D possibly corresponds to TRBD1 (6 bases). Germline V gene sequence: CDR1 SNHLY, CDR2 FYNNEI. Trimming took off 4 bases at V and 8 bases at J, with 17 bases between the two ends. This CDR3 is 15 amino acids long. CDR3 sequence: CASSAPGAGNEKLFF. The CDR3 nucleotides read TGTGCCAGCAGTGCTCCGGGGGCGGGAAACGAAAAACTGTTTTTT. The whole variable domain, filled in from reference TRBV2 and TRBJ1-4, reads EPEVTQTPSHQVTQMGQEVILRCVPISNHLYFYWYRQILGQKVEFLVSFYNNEISEKSEIFDDQFSVERPDGSNFTLKIRSTKLEDSAMYFCASSAPGAGNEKLFFGSGTQLSVL.